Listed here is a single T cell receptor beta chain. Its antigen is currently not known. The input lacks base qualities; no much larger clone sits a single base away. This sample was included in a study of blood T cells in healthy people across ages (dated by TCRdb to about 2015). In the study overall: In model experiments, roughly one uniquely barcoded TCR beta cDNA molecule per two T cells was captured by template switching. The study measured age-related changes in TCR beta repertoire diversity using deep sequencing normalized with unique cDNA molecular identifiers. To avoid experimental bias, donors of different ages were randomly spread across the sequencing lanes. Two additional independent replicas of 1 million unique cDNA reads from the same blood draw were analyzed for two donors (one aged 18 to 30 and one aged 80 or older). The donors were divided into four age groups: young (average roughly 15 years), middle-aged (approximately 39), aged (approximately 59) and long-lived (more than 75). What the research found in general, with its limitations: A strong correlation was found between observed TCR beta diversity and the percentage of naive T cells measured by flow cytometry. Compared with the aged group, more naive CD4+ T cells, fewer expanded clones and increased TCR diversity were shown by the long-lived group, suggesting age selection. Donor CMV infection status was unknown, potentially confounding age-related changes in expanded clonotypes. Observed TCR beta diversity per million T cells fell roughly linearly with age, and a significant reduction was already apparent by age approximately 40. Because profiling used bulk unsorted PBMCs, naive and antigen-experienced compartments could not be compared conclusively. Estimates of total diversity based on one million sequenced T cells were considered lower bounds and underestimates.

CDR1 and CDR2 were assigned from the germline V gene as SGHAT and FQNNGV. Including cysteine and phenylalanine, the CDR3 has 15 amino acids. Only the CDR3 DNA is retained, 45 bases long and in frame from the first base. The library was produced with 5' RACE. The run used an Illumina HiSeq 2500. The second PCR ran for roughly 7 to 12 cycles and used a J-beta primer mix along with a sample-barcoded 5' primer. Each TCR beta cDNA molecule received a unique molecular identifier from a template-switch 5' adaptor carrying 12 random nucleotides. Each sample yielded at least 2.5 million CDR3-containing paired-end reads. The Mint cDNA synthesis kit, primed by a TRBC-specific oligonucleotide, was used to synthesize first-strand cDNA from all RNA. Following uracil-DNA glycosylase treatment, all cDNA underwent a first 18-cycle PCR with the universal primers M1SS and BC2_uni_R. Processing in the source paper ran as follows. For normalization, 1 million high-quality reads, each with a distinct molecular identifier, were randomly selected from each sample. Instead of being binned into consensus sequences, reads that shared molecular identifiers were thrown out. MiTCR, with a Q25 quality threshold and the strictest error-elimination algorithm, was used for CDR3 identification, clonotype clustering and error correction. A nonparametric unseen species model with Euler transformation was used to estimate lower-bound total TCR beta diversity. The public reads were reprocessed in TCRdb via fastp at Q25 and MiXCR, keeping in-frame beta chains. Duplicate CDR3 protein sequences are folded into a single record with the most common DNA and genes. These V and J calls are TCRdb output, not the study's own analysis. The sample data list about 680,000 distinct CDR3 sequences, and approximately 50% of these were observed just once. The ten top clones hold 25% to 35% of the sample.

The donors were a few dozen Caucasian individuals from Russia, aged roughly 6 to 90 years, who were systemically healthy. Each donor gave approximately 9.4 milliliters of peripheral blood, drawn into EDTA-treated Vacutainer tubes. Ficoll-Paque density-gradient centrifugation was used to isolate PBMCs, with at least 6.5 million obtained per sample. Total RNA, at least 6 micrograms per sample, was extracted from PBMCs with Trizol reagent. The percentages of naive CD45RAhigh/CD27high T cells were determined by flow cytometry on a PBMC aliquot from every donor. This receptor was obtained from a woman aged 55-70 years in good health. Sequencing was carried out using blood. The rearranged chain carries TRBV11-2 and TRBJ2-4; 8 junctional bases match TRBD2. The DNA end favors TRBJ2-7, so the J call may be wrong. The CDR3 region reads CASSLVLAGPYEQYF. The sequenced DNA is TGTGCCAGCAGCTTAGTGTTAGCGGGACCCTACGAGCAGTACTTC.